This record covers a single T cell receptor beta chain. The germline gives CDR1 SGHNT, CDR2 YENEEA. The junction had 12 bases not matched to a gene; V was cut back by 1 base and J by 5 bases. The CDR3 covers 17 residues. Original handling: The authors estimated nucleated cell counts from reference gene primer amplification. Profiling relied on immunoSEQ multiplex PCR, and the TCRdb table lists in-frame clones only, not all of them. Clone size and V and J calls were adopted from that table, with D and trimming inferred from the DNA. The profile covers roughly 70,000 clones, with roughly 90% appearing a single time and roughly 2.6% taken by the ten largest. The sample originates from a study of blood T cell repertoires in COVID-19. Overall study context: The analysed material was cDNA or gDNA that came from T cells, B-cell-depleted T cells, or PBMCs.

This TCR was sampled from an older man with active or convalescent COVID-19. The sequencing input was peripheral blood. The chain links TRBV11-3 to TRBJ2-5; 8 bases align to TRBD1. DNA for the CDR3: TGTGCCAGCAGCTTAGGAGCGGGCACAGGGGGTGTGGAGACCCAGTACTTC. Residues: CASSLGAGTGGVETQYF.